This record concerns one TCR beta chain sequence. The data belong to a study of blood T cell repertoires in COVID-19. Across the study: Acute and convalescent COVID-19 samples came from the United States, Italy and Spain. From T cells, B-cell-depleted T cells, or PBMCs came the material, which was cDNA or gDNA.

The germline gives CDR1 SGHVS, CDR2 FQNEAQ. This CDR3 is built from 14 residues. V was trimmed by 1 base and J by 5 bases, leaving 8 bases between them. Source study methods: Using reference gene primer amplification, nucleated cell counts were estimated. Some clones are missing from TCRdb's copy, which holds only in-frame ones; the method was immunoSEQ multiplex PCR. Clonal size and the V and J genes are those of that table, whereas D and trimming came from the DNA. The sample lists 45,000 to 55,000 clones, roughly 89% occurring once. The sequence was collected from a man over 45 with acute or convalescent COVID-19. The sample was peripheral blood. The rearrangement joins TRBV7-8 to TRBJ1-4; weak D call: TRBD1 (6 bases). The CDR3 coding sequence is TGTGCCAGCAGCTTAGAAGGGGGAAATGAAAAACTGTTTTTT. This encodes CASSLEGGNEKLFF.